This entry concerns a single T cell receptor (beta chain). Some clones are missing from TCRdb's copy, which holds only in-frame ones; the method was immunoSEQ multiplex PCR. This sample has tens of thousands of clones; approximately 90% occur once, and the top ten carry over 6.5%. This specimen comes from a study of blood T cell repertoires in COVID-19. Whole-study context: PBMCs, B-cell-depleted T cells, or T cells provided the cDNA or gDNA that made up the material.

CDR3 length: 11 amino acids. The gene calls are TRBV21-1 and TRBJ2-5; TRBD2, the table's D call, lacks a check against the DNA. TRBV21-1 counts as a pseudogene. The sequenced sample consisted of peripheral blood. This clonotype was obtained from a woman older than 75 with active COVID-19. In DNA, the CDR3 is TGTGCCAGGGAGCGGGAAGAGACCCAGTACTTC. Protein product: CAREREETQYF.